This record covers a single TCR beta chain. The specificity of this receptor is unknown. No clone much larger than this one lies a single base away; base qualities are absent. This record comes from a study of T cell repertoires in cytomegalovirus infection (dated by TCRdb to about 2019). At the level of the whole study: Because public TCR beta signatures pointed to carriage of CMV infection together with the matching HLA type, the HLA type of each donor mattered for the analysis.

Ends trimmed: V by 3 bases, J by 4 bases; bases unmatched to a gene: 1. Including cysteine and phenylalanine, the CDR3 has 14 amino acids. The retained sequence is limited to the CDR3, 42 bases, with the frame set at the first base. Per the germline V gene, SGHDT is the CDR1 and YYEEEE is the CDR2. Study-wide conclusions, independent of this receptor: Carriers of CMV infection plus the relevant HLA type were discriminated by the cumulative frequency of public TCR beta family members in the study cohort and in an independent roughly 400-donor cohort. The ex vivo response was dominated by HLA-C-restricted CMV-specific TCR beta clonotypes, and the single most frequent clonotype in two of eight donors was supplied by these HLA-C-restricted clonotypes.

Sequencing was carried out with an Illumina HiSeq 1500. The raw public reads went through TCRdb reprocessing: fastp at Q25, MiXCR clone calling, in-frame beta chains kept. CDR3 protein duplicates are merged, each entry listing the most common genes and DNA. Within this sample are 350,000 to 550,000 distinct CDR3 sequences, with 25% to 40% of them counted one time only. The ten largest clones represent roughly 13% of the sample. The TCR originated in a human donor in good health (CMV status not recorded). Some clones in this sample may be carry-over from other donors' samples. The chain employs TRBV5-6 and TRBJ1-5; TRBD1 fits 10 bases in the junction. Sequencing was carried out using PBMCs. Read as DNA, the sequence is TGTGCCAGCAGCTGGGGACAGGGGAATCAGCCCCAGCATTTT. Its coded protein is CASSWGQGNQPQHF.